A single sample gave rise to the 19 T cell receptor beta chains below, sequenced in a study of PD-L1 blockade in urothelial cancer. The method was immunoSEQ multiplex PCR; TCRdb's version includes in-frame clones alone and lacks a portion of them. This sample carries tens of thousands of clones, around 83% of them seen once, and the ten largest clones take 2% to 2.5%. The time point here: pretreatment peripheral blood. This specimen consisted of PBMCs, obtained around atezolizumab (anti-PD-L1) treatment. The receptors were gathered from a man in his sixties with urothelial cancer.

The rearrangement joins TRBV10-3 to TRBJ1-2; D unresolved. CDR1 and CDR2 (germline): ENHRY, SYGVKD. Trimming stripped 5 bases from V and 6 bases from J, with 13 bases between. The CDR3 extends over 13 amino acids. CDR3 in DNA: TGTGCCATCAGTTATGGCCCTGCGGATGGCTACACCTTC. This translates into CAISYGPADGYTF.

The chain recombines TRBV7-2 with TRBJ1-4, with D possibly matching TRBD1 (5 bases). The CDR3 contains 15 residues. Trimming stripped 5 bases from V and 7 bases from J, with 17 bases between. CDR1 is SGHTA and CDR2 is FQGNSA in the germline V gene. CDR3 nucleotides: TGTGCCAGCAGCGGGGAGGGGTTGCTCGGTGAAAAACTGTTTTTT. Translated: CASSGEGLLGEKLFF. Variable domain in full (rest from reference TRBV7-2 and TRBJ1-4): GAGVSQSPSNKVTEKGKDVELRCDPISGHTALYWYRQSLGQGLEFLIYFQGNSAPDKSGLPSDRFSAERTGGSVSTLTIQRTQQEDSAVYLCASSGEGLLGEKLFFGSGTQLSVL.

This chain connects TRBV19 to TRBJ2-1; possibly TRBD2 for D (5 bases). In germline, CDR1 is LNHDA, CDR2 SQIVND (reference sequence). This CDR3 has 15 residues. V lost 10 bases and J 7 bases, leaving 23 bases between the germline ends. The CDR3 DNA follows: TGTGCCACTTCCTTATCGGGAAGGATCGGTAATGAGCAGTTCTTC. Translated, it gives CATSLSGRIGNEQFF.

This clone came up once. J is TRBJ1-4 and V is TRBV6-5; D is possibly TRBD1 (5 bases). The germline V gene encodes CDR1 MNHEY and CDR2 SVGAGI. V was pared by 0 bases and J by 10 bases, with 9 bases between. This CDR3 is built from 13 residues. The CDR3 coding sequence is TGTGCCAGCAGTTACTCGAGCGGGGGAAAACTGTTTTTT. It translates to CASSYSSGGKLFF.

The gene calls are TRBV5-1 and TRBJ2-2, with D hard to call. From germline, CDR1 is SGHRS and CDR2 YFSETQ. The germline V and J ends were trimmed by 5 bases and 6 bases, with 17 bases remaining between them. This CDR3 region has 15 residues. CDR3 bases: TGCGCCAGCAGAAGCACAGTCTCGATGGCCGGGGAGCTGTTTTTT. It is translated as CASRSTVSMAGELFF.

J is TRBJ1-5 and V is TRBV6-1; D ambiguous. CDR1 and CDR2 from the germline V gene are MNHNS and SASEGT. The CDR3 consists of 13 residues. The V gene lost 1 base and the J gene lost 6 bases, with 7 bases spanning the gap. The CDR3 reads CASSEGGSQPQHF. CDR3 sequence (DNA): TGTGCCAGCAGTGAAGGTGGGAGTCAGCCCCAGCATTTT.

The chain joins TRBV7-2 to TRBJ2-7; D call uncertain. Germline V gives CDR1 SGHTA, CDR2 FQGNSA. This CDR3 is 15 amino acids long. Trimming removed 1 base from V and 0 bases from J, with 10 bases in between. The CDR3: CASSLDHSFSYEQYF. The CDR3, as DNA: TGTGCCAGCAGCTTAGACCACTCTTTCTCCTACGAGCAGTACTTC.

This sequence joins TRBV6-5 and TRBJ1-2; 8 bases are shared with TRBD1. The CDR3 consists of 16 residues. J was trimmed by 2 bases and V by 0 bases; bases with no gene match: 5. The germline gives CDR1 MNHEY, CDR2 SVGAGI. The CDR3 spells CASSYSTTGGNYGYTF. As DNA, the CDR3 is TGTGCCAGCAGTTACTCGACCACAGGGGGAAACTATGGCTACACCTTC.

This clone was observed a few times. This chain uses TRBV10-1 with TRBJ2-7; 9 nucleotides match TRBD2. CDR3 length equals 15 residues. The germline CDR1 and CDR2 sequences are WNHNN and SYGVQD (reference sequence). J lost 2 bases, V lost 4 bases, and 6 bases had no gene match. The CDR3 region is CASSGLAGPTYEQYF. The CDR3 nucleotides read TGCGCCAGCAGTGGGCTAGCGGGACCCACCTACGAGCAGTACTTC.

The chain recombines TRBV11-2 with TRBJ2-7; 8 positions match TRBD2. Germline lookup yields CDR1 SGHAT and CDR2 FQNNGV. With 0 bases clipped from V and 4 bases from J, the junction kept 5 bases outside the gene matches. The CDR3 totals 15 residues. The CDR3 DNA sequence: TGTGCCAGCAGCTTAGAGGTGCGGGAGGTATACGAGCAGTACTTC. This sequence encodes CASSLEVREVYEQYF.

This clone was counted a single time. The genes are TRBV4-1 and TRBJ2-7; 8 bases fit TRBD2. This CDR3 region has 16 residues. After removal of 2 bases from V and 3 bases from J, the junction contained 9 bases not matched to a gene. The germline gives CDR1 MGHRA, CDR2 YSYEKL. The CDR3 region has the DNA TGCGCCAGCAGCCAAAAGGAAAGCGGGAGTCTCTACGAGCAGTACTTC. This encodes CASSQKESGSLYEQYF.

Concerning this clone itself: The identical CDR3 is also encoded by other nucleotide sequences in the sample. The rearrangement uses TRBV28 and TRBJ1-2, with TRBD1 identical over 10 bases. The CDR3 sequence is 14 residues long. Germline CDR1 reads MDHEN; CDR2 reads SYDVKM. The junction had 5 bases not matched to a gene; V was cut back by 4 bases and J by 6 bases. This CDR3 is CASSSSGTGDGYTF. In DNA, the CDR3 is TGTGCCAGCAGTTCATCCGGGACAGGGGATGGCTACACCTTC.

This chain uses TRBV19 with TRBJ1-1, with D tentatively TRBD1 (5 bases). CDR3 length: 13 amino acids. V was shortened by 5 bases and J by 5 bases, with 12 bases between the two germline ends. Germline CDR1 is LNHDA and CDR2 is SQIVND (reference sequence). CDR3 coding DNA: TGTGCCAGTAGTTTTACCCGGGGGACTGAAGCTTTCTTT. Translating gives CASSFTRGTEAFF.

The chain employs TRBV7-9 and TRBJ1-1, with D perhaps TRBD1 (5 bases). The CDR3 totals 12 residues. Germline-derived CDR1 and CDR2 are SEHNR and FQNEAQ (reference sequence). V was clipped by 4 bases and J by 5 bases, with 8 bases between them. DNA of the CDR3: TGTGCCAGCAGCTCCAAGGGGACTGAAGCTTTCTTT. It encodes CASSSKGTEAFF.

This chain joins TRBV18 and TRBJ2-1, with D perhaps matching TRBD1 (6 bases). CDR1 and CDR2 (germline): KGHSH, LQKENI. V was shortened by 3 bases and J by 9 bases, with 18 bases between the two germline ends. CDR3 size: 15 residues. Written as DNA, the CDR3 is TGTGCCAGCTCACCGCCCTCGACAGGAGGTATTGAGCAGTTCTTC. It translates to CASSPPSTGGIEQFF.

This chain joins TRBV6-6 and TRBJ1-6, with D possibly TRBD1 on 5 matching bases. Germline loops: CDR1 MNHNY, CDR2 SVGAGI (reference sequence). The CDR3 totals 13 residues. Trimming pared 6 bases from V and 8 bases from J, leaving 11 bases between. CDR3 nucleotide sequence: TGTGCCAGCAGCCGCCTCAGGGATTCACCCCTCCACTTT. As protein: CASSRLRDSPLHF.

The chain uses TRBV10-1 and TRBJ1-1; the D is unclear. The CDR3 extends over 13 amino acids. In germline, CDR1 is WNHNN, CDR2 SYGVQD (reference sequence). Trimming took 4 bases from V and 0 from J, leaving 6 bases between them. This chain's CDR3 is CASSAQMNTEAFF. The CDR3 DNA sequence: TGCGCCAGCAGTGCACAGATGAACACTGAAGCTTTCTTT.

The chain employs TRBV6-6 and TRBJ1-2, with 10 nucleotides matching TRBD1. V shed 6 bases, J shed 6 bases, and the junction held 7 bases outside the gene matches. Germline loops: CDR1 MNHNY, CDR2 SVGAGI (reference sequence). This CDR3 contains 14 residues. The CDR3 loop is CASREGQGGDGYTF. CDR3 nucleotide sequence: TGTGCCAGCAGAGAAGGACAGGGGGGCGATGGCTACACCTTC.

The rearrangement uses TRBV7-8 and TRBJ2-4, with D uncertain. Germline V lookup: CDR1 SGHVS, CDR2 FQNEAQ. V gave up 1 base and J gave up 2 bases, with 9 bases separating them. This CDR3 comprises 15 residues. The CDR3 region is CASSLERPPKNIQYF. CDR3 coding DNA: TGTGCCAGCAGCTTAGAGAGGCCCCCCAAAAACATTCAGTACTTC.